Below, 27 T cell receptor beta chains from the same sample are listed, as sequenced in a study of early T cells in non-severe SARS-CoV-2 infection. TCRdb itself ran the 5' RACE reads through MiXCR, one entry per CDR3 protein. This sample carries approximately 81,000 distinct CDR3 sequences, 5% to 7% of them seen once, and the ten largest clones take roughly 8.1%. Sample: whole blood. The receptors were gathered from an adult who was a healthcare worker with PCR-confirmed SARS-CoV-2 infection or an uninfected control (not recorded which).

This clonotype occurred many times. This chain uses TRBV30 with TRBJ1-1; no reliable D call. V shed 1 base and J shed 6 bases, with 12 bases lying between them. Germline CDR1 is GTSNPN and CDR2 is SVGIG (reference sequence). The CDR3 spans 13 residues. The CDR3, as DNA: TGTGCCTGGAGTGGACGGGCGGACGCTGAAGCTTTCTTT. This codes for CAWSGRADAEAFF.

The chain uses TRBV28 and TRBJ2-3; D not resolved. V was clipped by 6 bases and J by 1 base, with 14 bases between them. The CDR3 totals 15 residues. Germline V gene data show CDR1 as MDHEN and CDR2 as SYDVKM. This CDR3 is CASSSQAGRTDTQYF. CDR3 coding DNA: TGTGCCAGCAGCAGCCAGGCCGGGCGCACAGATACGCAGTATTTT.

Ten or more counts support this clonotype. V gene TRBV6-5 combines with J gene TRBJ2-2; 8 bases align to TRBD2. Germline V gene lookup returns CDR1 MNHEY and CDR2 SVGAGI. CDR3 size: 15 residues. V trimming: 6 bases; J trimming: 1 base; junction bases outside the gene matches: 4. As DNA, the CDR3 is TGTGCCAGCAGGCCTCTAGCGGGGAACACCGGGGAGCTGTTTTTT. Translated: CASRPLAGNTGELFF.

This clonotype showed up just a few times. V gene TRBV20-1 combines with J gene TRBJ2-1; 10 bases map to TRBD2. The trim removed 6 bases at V and 2 bases at J, leaving 4 bases unmatched. CDR1 DFQATT and CDR2 SNEGSKA come from the germline V gene (reference sequence). There are 14 residues in the CDR3. The CDR3 reads CSARSGGAYNEQFF. DNA of the CDR3: TGCAGTGCCAGAAGCGGGGGGGCCTACAATGAGCAGTTCTTC.

This clonotype was counted many times. The chain combines TRBV12-5 with TRBJ1-1, with unresolved D. The germline gives CDR1 LGHNT, CDR2 FRNRAP. This CDR3 is built from 13 residues. The ends were cut back, 2 bases at V and 4 bases at J, with 8 bases in the middle. The CDR3 here is CASGLTLSTEAFF. The DNA for the CDR3 is TGTGCTAGTGGTTTGACCCTGTCCACTGAAGCTTTCTTT.

This sequence joins TRBV5-1 and TRBJ2-7; either TRBD1 or TRBD2 may fit D (6 bases each). CDR1 is SGHRS and CDR2 is YFSETQ in the germline V gene. This CDR3 contains 15 residues. V dropped 0 bases and J dropped 3 bases, with 13 bases sitting between them. CDR3 DNA: TGCGCCAGCAGCTTGGTGGGGGGCGGACGCTACGAGCAGTACTTC. This codes for CASSLVGGGRYEQYF.

This chain joins TRBV20-1 and TRBJ2-7; D is undetermined. Trimming took 1 base from V and 4 from J, leaving 14 bases between them. This CDR3 is 14 amino acids long. CDR1 and CDR2 from the germline V gene are DFQATT and SNEGSKA (reference sequence). The CDR3, as DNA: TGCAGTGCTAGAGGGATAGACGCCTCTTACGAGCAGTACTTC. Protein: CSARGIDASYEQYF.

This clonotype came up many times. This chain links TRBV6-5 with TRBJ1-3; TRBD1 is a possible D gene (6 bases). V was trimmed by 4 bases and J by 4 bases, leaving 11 bases between them. CDR3 length equals 14 residues. From germline, CDR1 is MNHEY and CDR2 SVGAGI. The CDR3 region is CASSSGGWGNTIYF. CDR3 bases: TGTGCCAGCAGTTCTGGGGGCTGGGGAAACACCATATATTTT.

Ten or more counts support this clonotype. The chain joins TRBV5-1 to TRBJ2-5; 9 nucleotides match TRBD1. The ends lost 4 bases at V and 2 bases at J; junction bases unmatched: 6. Germline CDR1 SGHRS, CDR2 YFSETQ. CDR3 length: 15 residues. The CDR3, as DNA: TGCGCCAGCAGCCCGGGACAGGGTGGTCAAGAGACCCAGTACTTC. As protein: CASSPGQGGQETQYF.

This clonotype is medium-sized by share. This sequence joins TRBV28 and TRBJ1-2; tentatively, D is TRBD1 (6 bases). Germline loops: CDR1 MDHEN, CDR2 SYDVKM. V was pared by 6 bases and J by 4 bases, with 18 bases between. CDR3 length: 15 amino acids. The CDR3 DNA reads TGTGCCAGCAGGGCCGAGGGGGGGGCGAGCTATGGCTACACCTTC. Protein product: CASRAEGGASYGYTF.

The chain uses TRBV9 and TRBJ2-3, with unresolved D. This CDR3 spans 14 amino acids. In germline, CDR1 is SGDLS, CDR2 YYNGEE. Trimming pared 3 bases from V and 4 bases from J, leaving 12 bases between. The CDR3 nucleotides are TGTGCCAGCAGCGAGTGGGGAAGTGCAGATACGCAGTATTTT. Encoded protein: CASSEWGSADTQYF.

At least ten counts were recorded for this clonotype. This chain uses TRBV6-1 with TRBJ1-2; TRBD1 aligns across 12 bases. CDR3 length: 15 amino acids. The germline V gene has CDR1 MNHNS and CDR2 SASEGT. Losses at the gene ends were 5 bases for V and 6 bases for J; bases not matched to a gene: 7. CDR3 residues: CASSRTGTGGDGYTF. The CDR3 nucleotides are TGTGCCAGCAGTCGTACCGGGACAGGGGGCGATGGCTACACCTTC.

The chain links TRBV5-1 to TRBJ2-1; TRBD2 aligns across 7 bases. The junction had 9 bases not matched to a gene; V was cut back by 2 bases and J by 4 bases. Germline CDR1 SGHRS, CDR2 YFSETQ. This CDR3 spans 16 amino acids. The CDR3 DNA follows: TGCGCCAGCAGCTTCCATGGGCGGGGGACTTACAATGAGCAGTTCTTC. It codes for CASSFHGRGTYNEQFF.

This chain uses TRBV14 with TRBJ1-2, with D perhaps matching TRBD1 (6 bases). The CDR3 has 12 amino acids. In germline, CDR1 is SGHDN, CDR2 FVKESK. With 6 bases removed from V and 4 bases from J, the gap between germline ends came to 9 bases. The CDR3 sequence: CASRQTGYGYTF. The CDR3 coding sequence is TGTGCCAGCAGACAGACAGGCTATGGCTACACCTTC.

The table lists this clonotype with a few counts. The V gene is TRBV6-1, the J gene TRBJ1-2, with 7 bases lining up with TRBD1. The CDR3 runs 15 residues. Germline assignment: CDR1 MNHNS and CDR2 SASEGT. The V gene end was trimmed by 4 bases and the J gene end by 4 bases; junction bases not matched to a gene: 9. CDR3 sequence (DNA): TGTGCCAGCAGTGCTCTGGGACAGCGGGCCTATGGCTACACCTTC. Its translation: CASSALGQRAYGYTF.

This clonotype was seen many times. V usage is TRBV7-9 and J usage is TRBJ1-4; D is uncertain. Between the trimmed V and J ends, which lost 3 bases and 4 bases, there was a span of 9 bases. CDR1 and CDR2 (germline): SEHNR, FQNEAQ (reference sequence). This CDR3 contains 14 residues. CDR3 in amino acids: CASSFQRNNEKLFF. The CDR3 DNA is TGTGCCAGCAGCTTTCAGCGGAATAATGAAAAACTGTTTTTT. The full variable domain, rest sourced from reference TRBV7-9 and TRBJ1-4, is DTGVSQNPRHKITKRGQNVTFRCDPISEHNRLYWYRQTLGQGPEFLTYFQNEAQLEKSRLLSDRFSAERPKGSFSTLEIQRTEQGDSAMYLCASSFQRNNEKLFFGSGTQLSVL.

The chain is built from TRBV3-1 and TRBJ2-7; either TRBD1 or TRBD2 may supply D (5 bases each). The CDR3 is 13 residues long. Trimming removed 4 bases from V and 3 bases from J, with 10 bases in between. Per germline, CDR1 LGHDT and CDR2 YNNKEL (reference sequence). CDR3 residues: CASSRGAVYEQYF. The CDR3, as DNA: TGTGCCAGCAGCCGAGGGGCCGTCTACGAGCAGTACTTC.

This clonotype appeared a few times. V and J are TRBV19 and TRBJ2-1; 8 bases agree with TRBD2. This CDR3 spans 18 amino acids. CDR1 is LNHDA, CDR2 SQIVND, per germline (reference sequence). V lost 4 bases to trimming and J lost 0 bases; unmatched junction nucleotides: 11. CDR3 residues: CASSKNPTSENSYNEQFF. CDR3 sequence (DNA): TGTGCCAGTAGTAAAAACCCGACTAGCGAGAACTCCTACAATGAGCAGTTCTTC.

This clonotype was seen ten or more times. This chain links TRBV2 with TRBJ2-4; 9 positions match TRBD2. This CDR3 is built from 14 residues. Germline CDR1 reads SNHLY; CDR2 reads FYNNEI. The ends lost 3 bases at V and 4 bases at J; junction bases unmatched: 1. The CDR3 sequence is CASSETSGKNIQYF. CDR3 coding DNA: TGTGCCAGCAGTGAGACTAGCGGAAAAAACATTCAGTACTTC.

This clonotype was counted a few times. The chain uses TRBV20-1 and TRBJ1-1, with D possibly matching TRBD1 (5 bases). V lost 4 bases and J lost 8, with 8 bases in between. From germline, CDR1 is DFQATT and CDR2 SNEGSKA (reference sequence). There are 10 residues in the CDR3. Here the CDR3 reads CSANRGEAFF. CDR3 nucleotide sequence: TGCAGTGCTAATCGGGGGGAAGCTTTCTTT.

This clonotype was seen at least ten times. The chain employs TRBV23-1 and TRBJ2-7; 9 nucleotides match TRBD1. TRBV23-1 is an open reading frame whose function is uncertain. The length of the CDR3 is 15 residues. The junction had 3 bases not matched to a gene; V was cut back by 0 bases and J by 3 bases. The CDR3 region has the DNA TGCGCCAGCAGTCAATCCCAGGACAGGGGCTACGAGCAGTACTTC. Translation: CASSQSQDRGYEQYF.

The chain employs TRBV20-1 and TRBJ2-2, with D hard to call. The V end lost 7 bases, the J end lost 7 bases, and 10 bases lay between the germline ends. This CDR3 is 11 amino acids long. Germline CDR1 reads DFQATT; CDR2 reads SNEGSKA (reference sequence). The CDR3 spells CSVTRSGELFF. The CDR3, as DNA: TGCAGTGTAACCCGGAGCGGGGAGCTGTTTTTT.

The sample holds a few counts of this clonotype. The chain uses TRBV4-1 and TRBJ2-3; 8 nucleotides agree with TRBD1. The CDR3 has 12 residues. In germline, CDR1 is MGHRA, CDR2 YSYEKL. The V segment lost 5 bases and the J segment 12 bases; nucleotides outside the gene matches: 7. The CDR3 nucleotides read TGCGCCAGCAGCTACCAAGGACAGGGACAGTATTTT. Its translation is CASSYQGQGQYF.

The chain is built from TRBV29-1 and TRBJ2-3, with TRBD2 matching 13 bases. Losses at the gene ends were 5 bases for V and 6 bases for J; bases not matched to a gene: 5. The CDR3 has 14 residues. CDR1 and CDR2 from the germline V gene are SQVTM and ANQGSEA. The CDR3 here is CSVNGLAGDDTQYF. In DNA, the CDR3 is TGCAGCGTTAACGGACTAGCGGGAGACGATACGCAGTATTTT.

This clonotype was found a few times. The chain has TRBV6-6 and TRBJ2-1; D gene unclear. This CDR3 is 12 amino acids long. Germline V gene sequence: CDR1 MNHNY, CDR2 SVGAGI (reference sequence). Trimming shortened V by 5 bases and J by 7 bases, and 9 bases separated the two germline ends. CDR3 in amino acids: CASSPLPNEQFF. CDR3 nucleotides: TGTGCCAGCAGTCCCTTGCCAAATGAGCAGTTCTTC.

The chain combines TRBV24-1 with TRBJ2-1; 11 bases align to TRBD2. Looked up from germline, CDR1 is KGHDR and CDR2 is SFDVKD. V lost 12 bases to trimming and J lost 5 bases; unmatched junction nucleotides: 2. The CDR3 is 12 amino acids. CDR3 sequence reads: CAPSGGHNEQFF. The CDR3 bases are TGTGCCCCTAGCGGGGGGCACAATGAGCAGTTCTTC.

This clonotype was picked up a small number of times. The gene calls are TRBV20-1 and TRBJ2-3; the D is unclear. The length of the CDR3 is 19 residues. Germline V CDR1 and CDR2: DFQATT, SNEGSKA (reference sequence). V was cut by 1 base and J by 4 bases, with 27 bases left in between. CDR3 DNA sequence: TGCAGTGCTAGAGTAGTTCAAGTTCTCCCTCTCGGACGTTCAGATACGCAGTATTTT. Protein: CSARVVQVLPLGRSDTQYF.